One T cell receptor (beta chain) is described in this entry. The CDR3 contains 14 residues. Between the trimmed V and J ends, which lost 2 bases and 1 base, there was a span of 8 bases. From germline, CDR1 is MNHNY and CDR2 SVGAGI (reference sequence). These data belong to a study of PD-1 blockade in classical Hodgkin lymphoma. This table comes from immunoSEQ multiplex PCR, and its TCRdb copy is limited to in-frame clones, with some not included. The table records 25,000 to 35,000 clones, roughly 70% of them present only once. Brentuximab vedotin exposure varied, and every patient relapsed after autologous stem cell transplantation.

The receptor's source is a human donor with classical Hodgkin lymphoma. V and J are TRBV6-6 and TRBJ1-1; D is undetermined. Sequences were derived from peripheral blood mononuclear cells (PBMCs), sampled before the second cycle of nivolumab. The CDR3 sequence is CASSYPMWNTEAFF. The CDR3, as DNA: TGTGCCAGCAGTTACCCCATGTGGAACACTGAAGCTTTCTTT.